The 27 T cell receptor beta chains given below trace back to one sample, sequenced in a study of blood T cell repertoires in COVID-19. Assay used: immunoSEQ multiplex PCR; TCRdb lists only in-frame clones, some missing. The repertoire includes hundreds of thousands of clones, 75% to 90% of them detected once, and roughly 1% sits in the top ten. What was sequenced was PBMCs or T cells enriched from blood (not recorded which). Every receptor here comes from a man between 18 and 35 years old who had recovered from COVID-19.

The chain couples TRBV18 to TRBJ1-2, with 7 bases lining up with TRBD1. V was pared by 6 bases and J by 3 bases, with 4 bases of the junction left unmatched. The CDR3 sequence is 13 residues long. Germline CDR1 and CDR2: KGHSH and LQKENI. The CDR3 bases are TGTGCCAGCTCCCAAGACAGGGACTATGGCTACACCTTC. It translates to CASSQDRDYGYTF.

The chain has TRBV4-1 and TRBJ2-7, with 7 bases matching TRBD2. The length of the CDR3 is 15 residues. Germline loops: CDR1 MGHRA, CDR2 YSYEKL. The J segment lost 3 bases and the V segment lost 3 bases, leaving 8 bases of the junction unmatched. CDR3 bases: TGCGCCAGCAGCCAGATCCCCGGGACTAACTACGAGCAGTACTTC. This sequence encodes CASSQIPGTNYEQYF.

The V and J genes are TRBV6-5 and TRBJ2-7; tentatively, D is TRBD1 (5 bases). Germline values: CDR1 MNHEY, CDR2 SVGAGI. V was pared by 0 bases and J by 4 bases, with 13 bases between. CDR3 length: 15 residues. The CDR3 DNA sequence: TGTGCCAGCAGTTACTCACAGGCAAAACCATACGAGCAGTACTTC. Residues: CASSYSQAKPYEQYF.

The chain recombines TRBV28 with TRBJ2-7; D unresolved. The CDR3 has 13 amino acids. V dropped 3 bases and J dropped 4 bases, with 10 bases sitting between them. The germline CDR1 and CDR2 sequences are MDHEN and SYDVKM. The DNA of the CDR3 is TGTGCCAGCAGTTTGTTTTCAATGTACGAGCAGTACTTC. Translation: CASSLFSMYEQYF.

This clone was recorded only once. V gene TRBV7-9 combines with J gene TRBJ2-1; tentative D call: TRBD2 (6 bases). CDR3 length equals 16 residues. Germline CDR1 reads SEHNR; CDR2 reads FQNEAQ (reference sequence). The V end lost 5 bases, the J end lost 0 bases, and 14 bases lay between the germline ends. Here the CDR3 reads CASSPREAFSYNEQFF. The CDR3 DNA sequence: TGTGCCAGCAGCCCAAGGGAGGCCTTCTCCTACAATGAGCAGTTCTTC.

The chain couples TRBV7-9 to TRBJ2-1; no firm D call. Trimming took 4 bases from V and 1 from J, leaving 11 bases between them. Germline CDR1 reads SEHNR; CDR2 reads FQNEAQ (reference sequence). This CDR3 comprises 15 residues. CDR3 DNA: TGTGCCAGCAGCTCTCTGGCGAGGTCCTACAATGAGCAGTTCTTC. It is translated as CASSSLARSYNEQFF. Looking up the rest from reference TRBV7-9 and TRBJ2-1 gives the full variable domain: DTGVSQNPRHKITKRGQNVTFRCDPISEHNRLYWYRQTLGQGPEFLTYFQNEAQLEKSRLLSDRFSAERPKGSFSTLEIQRTEQGDSAMYLCASSSLARSYNEQFFGPGTRLTVL.

This clone appeared a single time. This rearrangement joins TRBV28 to TRBJ2-7, with 10 bases lining up with TRBD2. Germline lookup yields CDR1 MDHEN and CDR2 SYDVKM. Trimming cost V 4 bases and J 2 bases; bases outside gene matches: 5. This CDR3 spans 15 amino acids. The CDR3 DNA reads as TGTGCCAGCAGTTACTGGACTAGCGGAACCTACGAGCAGTACTTC. It encodes CASSYWTSGTYEQYF.

This chain connects TRBV14 to TRBJ1-1; D not certain. Deletions cut 1 base from V and 9 bases from J, with 9 bases between. In germline, CDR1 is SGHDN, CDR2 FVKESK. This CDR3 region has 12 residues. CDR3 loop: CASSQVSLQAFF. CDR3 sequence (DNA): TGTGCCAGCAGCCAAGTTTCCCTCCAAGCTTTCTTT.

This chain joins TRBV7-9 and TRBJ2-3; 14 positions agree with TRBD2. This CDR3 contains 16 residues. Germline CDR1 reads SEHNR; CDR2 reads FQNEAQ (reference sequence). Trimming cost V 5 bases and J 5 bases; bases outside gene matches: 6. The CDR3 coding sequence is TGTGCCAGCAGCGCCCAGACTAGCGGGAGGGGAGATACGCAGTATTTT. This encodes CASSAQTSGRGDTQYF.

The CDR3 reads CASSLSIDSHEQYF. CDR3 nucleotides: TGTGCCAGCAGCTTGAGTATTGACAGCCACGAGCAGTACTTC. The V call is TRBV5-5, the J call TRBJ2-7, with D possibly being TRBD1 (5 bases). The germline gives CDR1 SGHKS, CDR2 YYEKEE (reference sequence). Trimming took 1 base from V and 5 from J, leaving 13 bases between them. The CDR3 spans 14 residues.

The V gene is TRBV5-1, the J gene TRBJ1-2; D call uncertain. Per germline, CDR1 SGHRS and CDR2 YFSETQ. V lost 0 bases and J lost 4, with 10 bases in between. The CDR3 runs to 14 residues. For the CDR3, the DNA is TGCGCCAGCAGCTTGGCGAGTGGAGGCTATGGCTACACCTTC. Amino acid sequence: CASSLASGGYGYTF.

This clone came up a few times. The chain carries TRBV6-2 or TRBV6-3 and TRBJ1-2, with D possibly matching TRBD1 (5 bases). Germline CDR1 MNHEY, CDR2 SVGEGT. CDR3 length equals 14 residues. V was pared by 0 bases and J by 8 bases, with 13 bases between. The CDR3 loop is CASSYSTRAGGYTF. In nucleotides, the CDR3 is TGTGCCAGCAGTTACTCGACCAGGGCCGGAGGCTACACCTTC.

The chain recombines TRBV10-3 with TRBJ1-1, with unresolved D. CDR1 is ENHRY, CDR2 SYGVKD, per germline. Trimming left V 3 bases short and J 4 bases short, with 12 bases between. The CDR3 runs 14 residues. CDR3 bases: TGTGCCATCAGTGAAAGTTACACAACCACTGAAGCTTTCTTT. It encodes CAISESYTTTEAFF.

The chain recombines TRBV7-3 with TRBJ1-1, with 10 bases that match TRBD1. The V segment lost 3 bases and the J segment 2 bases; nucleotides outside the gene matches: 3. The CDR3 extends over 15 amino acids. Germline lookup yields CDR1 SGHTA and CDR2 FQGTGA. Written as DNA, the CDR3 is TGTGCCAGCAGCTTCGACAGGGGGCGAAACACTGAAGCTTTCTTT. Amino acids: CASSFDRGRNTEAFF.

The rearrangement links TRBV11-1 to TRBJ2-3; D gene ambiguous. V was cut by 2 bases and J by 1 base, with 4 bases left in between. The germline gives CDR1 SGHAT, CDR2 FQDESV (reference sequence). This CDR3 comprises 13 residues. The CDR3 region is CASSLSGTDTQYF. CDR3 DNA: TGTGCCAGCAGCTTATCCGGCACAGATACGCAGTATTTT.

Worth noting for this clone: Other DNA sequences in this sample translate to the same CDR3. The J gene is TRBJ1-1, the V gene TRBV6-5; the D gene is possibly TRBD1 (5 bases). The V gene lost 0 bases and the J gene lost 4 bases, with 12 bases spanning the gap. CDR3 size: 15 residues. Germline V gene sequence: CDR1 MNHEY, CDR2 SVGAGI. For the CDR3, the DNA is TGTGCCAGCAGTTACTCTACGGGGGGGGGCACTGAAGCTTTCTTT. Translated, it gives CASSYSTGGGTEAFF.

The rearrangement joins TRBV6-5 to TRBJ1-1; TRBD1 matches 9 bases. Germline CDR1 is MNHEY and CDR2 is SVGAGI. V lost 6 bases and J lost 9; bases outside the gene matches: 11. This CDR3 has 14 residues. Written as DNA, the CDR3 is TGTGCCAGCAGAGCGGACAGGGGACCCTTGAAAGCTTTCTTT. Residues: CASRADRGPLKAFF.

V is TRBV18 and J is TRBJ1-4, with 7 bases aligning to TRBD1. The germline V gene encodes CDR1 KGHSH and CDR2 LQKENI. The CDR3 has 16 residues. V was clipped by 1 base and J by 8 bases; unmatched bases: 10. CDR3 sequence: CASSPRRTGGDEKLFF. The DNA for the CDR3 is TGTGCCAGCTCACCACGGAGGACAGGCGGGGACGAAAAACTGTTTTTT.

Only one count was recorded for this clone. V usage is TRBV11-2 and J usage is TRBJ2-1, with D possibly being TRBD2 (5 bases). Germline CDR1 is SGHAT and CDR2 is FQNNGV. The CDR3 is 14 amino acids. V was shortened by 0 bases and J by 8 bases, with 11 bases between the two germline ends. DNA for the CDR3: TGTGCCAGCAGCTTAGATCGAGGTAGCGATGAGCAGTTCTTC. Its translation: CASSLDRGSDEQFF. Variable domain in full (rest from reference TRBV11-2 and TRBJ2-1): EAGVAQSPRYKIIEKRQSVAFWCNPISGHATLYWYQQILGQGPKLLIQFQNNGVVDDSQLPKDRFSAERLKGVDSTLKIQPAKLEDSAVYLCASSLDRGSDEQFFGPGTRLTVL.

The chain is built from TRBV3-1 (or the pseudogene TRBV3-2) and TRBJ2-1; 16 nucleotides agree with TRBD2. The CDR3 covers 18 residues. Germline V gene data show CDR1 as LGHDT and CDR2 as YNNKEL (reference sequence). Losses at the gene ends were 8 bases for V and 3 bases for J; bases not matched to a gene: 10. CDR3 residues: CASGSTGTSGGVYNEQFF. For the CDR3, the DNA is TGTGCCAGCGGATCAACCGGGACTAGCGGGGGGGTCTACAATGAGCAGTTCTTC.

The chain carries TRBV25-1 and TRBJ2-1; 9 positions agree with TRBD2. J was trimmed by 7 bases and V by 1 base; bases with no gene match: 8. Germline CDR1 reads MGHDK; CDR2 reads SYGVNS. This CDR3 is built from 16 residues. The CDR3 sequence is CASSESGTSFQNEQFF. In nucleotides, the CDR3 is TGTGCCAGCAGTGAATCTGGGACTAGCTTCCAGAATGAGCAGTTCTTC.

The table lists this clone with a count of one. V usage is TRBV7-2 and J usage is TRBJ2-2; TRBD2 matches 12 bases. Germline trimming cut 4 bases from V and 5 bases from J; bases unmatched to any gene: 5. CDR1 and CDR2 (germline): SGHTA, FQGNSA. The CDR3 is made up of 16 amino acids. CDR3 in DNA: TGTGCCAGCAGCTCGCTAGCGGGAGGGCCGACCGGGGAGCTGTTTTTT. It translates to CASSSLAGGPTGELFF.

This chain connects TRBV9 to TRBJ2-1; 8 bases fit TRBD1. Germline CDR1 reads SGDLS; CDR2 reads YYNGEE. After removal of 4 bases from V and 2 bases from J, the junction contained 5 bases not matched to a gene. There are 15 residues in the CDR3. This CDR3 is CASSPPDRAYNEQFF. CDR3 nucleotide sequence: TGTGCCAGCAGCCCCCCGGACAGGGCCTACAATGAGCAGTTCTTC.

This clone was counted once. This chain links TRBV5-1 with TRBJ2-6, with TRBD2 as a possible D gene (5 bases). The CDR3 covers 14 residues. From germline, CDR1 is SGHRS and CDR2 YFSETQ. With 7 bases removed from V and 0 bases from J, the gap between germline ends came to 8 bases. In DNA form, the CDR3 reads TGCGCCAGCGAAGAGGGCTCTGGGGCCAACGTCCTGACTTTC. This translates into CASEEGSGANVLTF.

The chain joins TRBV5-5 to TRBJ1-2; the match to TRBD1 covers 8 bases. Unmatched junction bases numbered 17, after V lost 4 bases and J lost 0 bases. Germline V CDR1 and CDR2: SGHKS, YYEKEE (reference sequence). The CDR3 contains 19 residues. The CDR3 sequence is CASSRGGTGGEFSNYGYTF. Here the CDR3 DNA reads TGTGCCAGCAGCAGAGGGGGGACAGGTGGGGAGTTTTCTAACTATGGCTACACCTTC.

V and J are TRBV28 and TRBJ1-6, with 8 nucleotides matching TRBD1. The J segment lost 9 bases and the V segment lost 6 bases, leaving 13 bases of the junction unmatched. Germline-derived CDR1 and CDR2 are MDHEN and SYDVKM. This CDR3 is 16 amino acids long. This CDR3 reads CASSYVGQGLSSPLHF. The CDR3 coding sequence is TGTGCCAGCAGCTACGTCGGACAGGGTTTGAGTTCACCCCTCCACTTT.

The rearrangement uses TRBV2 and TRBJ2-2; possible D gene TRBD1, 6 bases. The CDR3 consists of 13 residues. Germline V lookup: CDR1 SNHLY, CDR2 FYNNEI. The V end lost 6 bases, the J end lost 6 bases, and 11 bases lay between the germline ends. The CDR3 DNA is TGTGCCAGCAGGAGGGGGTGGGCCGGGGAGCTGTTTTTT. Its translation is CASRRGWAGELFF.